Here is one TCR beta chain with its context. No antigen is known for it. Base qualities were left out, and no much larger clone turns up one base away. The junction shows trimming of 0 bases on V and 2 bases on J, plus 10 bases between the germline ends. According to the germline V gene, CDR1 reads SGHVS and CDR2 reads FQNEAQ. Measured from the cysteine to the phenylalanine, the CDR3 is 15 residues long. Only the CDR3 DNA stays, 45 bases, in frame from base 1. The collaborating institutions used their own protocols to collect whole blood in K2EDTA tubes. For TCRbeta analysis, collaborators shipped samples in one of three forms: frozen whole blood, isolated PBMCs, or DNA extracted from either of those sample types. This specimen belongs to a study of blood T cell repertoires in COVID-19 (dated by TCRdb to 2020 to 2021). For the study in its entirety: Collaborator samples came from the United States, Italy and Spain and covered acute and convalescent phases of COVID-19. The material from the prospective study consisted of cDNA or gDNA derived from T cells, B-cell-depleted T cells, or PBMCs. The dataset comprised deeply sampled blood TCRbeta repertoires from subjects exposed to, actively infected with, or recovered from COVID-19. The repertoires were released in a freely available public database meant as a resource for research on the immune response to SARS-CoV-2. Samples came from the ongoing ImmuneRACE study (first 160 participants) plus 1,254 subjects from 6 global collaborators. Nearly every sample came with metadata listing a de-identified subject ID, COVID-19 status, age in years and sex. HLA class I and class II types, where available, came from metadata supplied by the sample provider rather than from assay-based typing.

TCRbeta CDR3 regions were amplified from genomic DNA by means of the immunoSEQ Assay, a bias-controlled multiplex PCR. The authors' analysis ran thus. Nucleated cell counts per sample were estimated from amplification of reference gene primers within the assay. Sequence reads were collapsed and filtered to measure the absolute abundance of every unique TCRbeta CDR3 rearrangement. Productive Simpson clonality was computed per sample as the square root of Simpson's diversity index over productive rearrangements. TCRdb took this table from immuneACCESS and kept in-frame rearrangements with V and J called. Such tables lack part of the clones; where checked against another copy, unresolved V genes explain under half of the gap, and the rest is unexplained. D and trimming come from the DNA, and the V and J calls and clone size come from that table. The sample includes hundreds of thousands of clones, with 70% to 85% observed a single time. Roughly 4.9% of the sample is taken by the ten largest.

Beyond this particular receptor, the publication reports: Clinical and demographic metadata were provided uncurated, with the amount varying by source and participant.

The sequence derives from a woman older than 75 with active or convalescent COVID-19. The sample consisted of peripheral blood. The rearrangement joined TRBV7-8 to TRBJ2-5; no confident D gene assignment can be made. Read as DNA, the sequence is TGTGCCAGCAGCTTAGCTTCCAGTTGGCAAGAGACCCAGTACTTC. Translated, this gives CASSLASSWQETQYF. Where the CDR3 stops, the reference TRBV7-8 and TRBJ2-5 genes take over; the full variable domain is GAGVSQSPRYKVAKRGQDVALRCDPISGHVSLFWYQQALGQGPEFLTYFQNEAQLDKSGLPSDRFFAERPEGSVSTLKIQRTQQEDSAVYLCASSLASSWQETQYFGPGTRLLVL.